This TCR beta chain was obtained from a study of cytomegalovirus exposure and HLA in healthy donors. Findings of the study overall: The study recorded 164 TCR beta chains that were cytomegalovirus-associated. Immune exposure information comprised only CMV serostatus.

Regarding this clone: What it binds is not known.

Nominally healthy donors provided the samples, though records likely missed some immune exposures. Amplification used 60 Vbeta primers and 13 Jbeta primers. Profiling relied on immunoSEQ multiplex PCR, and the TCRdb table lists in-frame clones only, not all of them. The table lists 150,000 to 250,000 clones, 70% to 90% of them singletons. Sequenced sample: PBMCs. This TCR was recovered from a woman in her forties or fifties in good health and CMV-seronegative.

CDR3 residues: CAWSVLGVFGRYEQYF. In DNA form, the CDR3 reads TGTGCCTGGAGTGTTCTAGGGGTATTCGGTCGATACGAGCAGTACTTC. The chain employs TRBV30 and TRBJ2-7; a weak D match, TRBD1 (5 bases). V was cut by 0 bases and J by 4 bases, with 19 bases left in between. The germline CDR1 and CDR2 sequences are GTSNPN and SVGIG (reference sequence). The CDR3 runs 16 residues.